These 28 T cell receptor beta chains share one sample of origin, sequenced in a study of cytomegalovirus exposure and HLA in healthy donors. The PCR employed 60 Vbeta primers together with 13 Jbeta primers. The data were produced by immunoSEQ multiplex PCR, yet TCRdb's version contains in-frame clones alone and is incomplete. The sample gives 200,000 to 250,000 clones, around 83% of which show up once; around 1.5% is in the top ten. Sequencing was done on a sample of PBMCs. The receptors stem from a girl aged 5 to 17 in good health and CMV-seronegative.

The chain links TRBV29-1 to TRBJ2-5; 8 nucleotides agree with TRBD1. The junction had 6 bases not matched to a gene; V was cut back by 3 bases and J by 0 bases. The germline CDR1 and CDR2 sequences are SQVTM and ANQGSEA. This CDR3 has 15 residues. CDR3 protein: CSVESRGLYQETQYF. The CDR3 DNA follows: TGCAGCGTTGAGTCCAGGGGGCTGTACCAAGAGACCCAGTACTTC.

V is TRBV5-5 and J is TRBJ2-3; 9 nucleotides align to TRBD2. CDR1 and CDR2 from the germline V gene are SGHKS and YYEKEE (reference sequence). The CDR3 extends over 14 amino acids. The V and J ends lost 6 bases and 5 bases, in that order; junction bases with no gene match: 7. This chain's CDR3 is CASTVSGGKDTQYF. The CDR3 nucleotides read TGTGCCAGCACCGTTAGCGGGGGAAAAGATACGCAGTATTTT. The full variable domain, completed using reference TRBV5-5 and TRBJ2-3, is DAGVTQSPTHLIKTRGQQVTLRCSPISGHKSVSWYQQVLGQGPQFIFQYYEKEERGRGNFPDRFSARQFPNYSSELNVNALLLGDSALYLCASTVSGGKDTQYFGPGTRLTVL.

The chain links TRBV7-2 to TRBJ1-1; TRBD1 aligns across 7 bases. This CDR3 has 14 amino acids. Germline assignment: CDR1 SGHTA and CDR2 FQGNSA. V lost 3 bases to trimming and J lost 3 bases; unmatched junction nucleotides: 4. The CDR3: CASSFRTGDTEAFF. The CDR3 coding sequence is TGTGCCAGCAGCTTCCGGACAGGTGACACTGAAGCTTTCTTT.

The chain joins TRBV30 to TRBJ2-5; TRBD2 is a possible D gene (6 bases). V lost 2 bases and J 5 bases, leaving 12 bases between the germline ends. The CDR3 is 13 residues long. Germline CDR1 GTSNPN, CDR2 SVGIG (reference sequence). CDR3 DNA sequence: TGTGCCTGGAGTTGGAGGGTAAGGGAGACCCAGTACTTC. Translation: CAWSWRVRETQYF.

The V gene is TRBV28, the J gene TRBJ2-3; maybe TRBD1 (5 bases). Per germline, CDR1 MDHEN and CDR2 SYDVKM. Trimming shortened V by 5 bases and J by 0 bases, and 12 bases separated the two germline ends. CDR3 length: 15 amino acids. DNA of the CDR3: TGTGCCAGCAGTCCCTTAAGGGGCAGCACAGATACGCAGTATTTT. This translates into CASSPLRGSTDTQYF.

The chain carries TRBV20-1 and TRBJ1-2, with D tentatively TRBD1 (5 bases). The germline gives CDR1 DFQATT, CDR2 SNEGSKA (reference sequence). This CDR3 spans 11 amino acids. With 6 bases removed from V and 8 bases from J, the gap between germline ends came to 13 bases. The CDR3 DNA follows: TGCAGTGCCGACCGACAGCCCGGCTACACCTTC. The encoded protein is CSADRQPGYTF.

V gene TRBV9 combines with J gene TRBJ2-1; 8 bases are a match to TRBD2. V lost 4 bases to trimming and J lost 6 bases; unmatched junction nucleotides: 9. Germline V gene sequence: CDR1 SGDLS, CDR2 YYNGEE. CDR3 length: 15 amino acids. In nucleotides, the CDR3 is TGTGCCAGCAGCACCACTAGCGGACCGAGCAATGAGCAGTTCTTC. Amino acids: CASSTTSGPSNEQFF.

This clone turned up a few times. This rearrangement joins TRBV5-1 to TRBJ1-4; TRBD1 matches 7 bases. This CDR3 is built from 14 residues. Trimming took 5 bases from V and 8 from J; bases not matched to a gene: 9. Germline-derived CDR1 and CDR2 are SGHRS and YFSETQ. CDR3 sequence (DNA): TGCGCCAGCAGTTTAGCAGGGGGAGGAGAAAAACTGTTTTTT. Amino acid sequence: CASSLAGGGEKLFF.

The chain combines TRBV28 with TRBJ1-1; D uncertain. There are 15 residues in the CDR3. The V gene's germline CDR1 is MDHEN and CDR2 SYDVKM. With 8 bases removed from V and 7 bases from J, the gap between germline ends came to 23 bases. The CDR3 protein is CASYSSGNPIFEAFF. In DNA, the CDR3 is TGTGCCAGCTATTCGTCGGGGAACCCGATCTTTGAAGCTTTCTTT.

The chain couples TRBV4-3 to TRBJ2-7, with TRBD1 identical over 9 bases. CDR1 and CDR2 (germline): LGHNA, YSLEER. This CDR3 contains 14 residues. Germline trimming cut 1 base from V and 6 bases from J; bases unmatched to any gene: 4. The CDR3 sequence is CASSQVDRGGEQYF. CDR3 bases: TGCGCCAGCAGCCAAGTGGACAGGGGAGGCGAGCAGTACTTC.

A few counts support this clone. CDR3 nucleotides: TGTGCCAGCAGACATAACTCAAAGCGGGATTTGATAGATACGCAGTATTTT. This codes for CASRHNSKRDLIDTQYF. The V gene is TRBV28, the J gene TRBJ2-3; 7 bases are a match to TRBD2. Germline V CDR1 and CDR2: MDHEN, SYDVKM. Unmatched junction bases numbered 17, after V lost 6 bases and J lost 5 bases. The length of the CDR3 is 17 residues.

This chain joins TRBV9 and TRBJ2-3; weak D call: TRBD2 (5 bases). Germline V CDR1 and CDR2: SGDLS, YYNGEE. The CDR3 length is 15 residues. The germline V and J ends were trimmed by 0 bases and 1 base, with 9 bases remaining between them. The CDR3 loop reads CASSVALGGTDTQYF. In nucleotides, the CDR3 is TGTGCCAGCAGCGTAGCACTAGGAGGCACAGATACGCAGTATTTT.

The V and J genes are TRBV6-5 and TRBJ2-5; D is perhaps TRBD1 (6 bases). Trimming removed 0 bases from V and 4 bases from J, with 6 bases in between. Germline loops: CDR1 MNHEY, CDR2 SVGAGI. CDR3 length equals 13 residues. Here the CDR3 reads CASSYSDRETQYF. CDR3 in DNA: TGTGCCAGCAGTTACTCGGACAGAGAGACCCAGTACTTC.

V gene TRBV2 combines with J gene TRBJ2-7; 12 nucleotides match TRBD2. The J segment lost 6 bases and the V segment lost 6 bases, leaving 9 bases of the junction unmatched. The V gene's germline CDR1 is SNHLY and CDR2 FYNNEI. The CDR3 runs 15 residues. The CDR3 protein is CASRRLTSGGGEQYF. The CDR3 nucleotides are TGTGCCAGCAGAAGGTTGACTAGCGGGGGTGGCGAGCAGTACTTC.

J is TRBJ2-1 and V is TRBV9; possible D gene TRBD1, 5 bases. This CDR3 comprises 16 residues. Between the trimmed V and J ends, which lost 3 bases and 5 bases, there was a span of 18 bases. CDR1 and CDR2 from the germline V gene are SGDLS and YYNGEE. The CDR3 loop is CASSGEGATVNNEQFF. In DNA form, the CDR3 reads TGTGCCAGCAGCGGGGAAGGGGCCACAGTGAACAATGAGCAGTTCTTC.

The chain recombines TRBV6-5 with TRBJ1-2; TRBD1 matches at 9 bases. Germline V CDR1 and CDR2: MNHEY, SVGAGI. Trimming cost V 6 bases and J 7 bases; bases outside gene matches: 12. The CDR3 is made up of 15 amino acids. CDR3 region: CASSSPKQGARGYTF. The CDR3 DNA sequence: TGTGCCAGCAGCAGCCCAAAACAGGGGGCGCGTGGCTACACCTTC.

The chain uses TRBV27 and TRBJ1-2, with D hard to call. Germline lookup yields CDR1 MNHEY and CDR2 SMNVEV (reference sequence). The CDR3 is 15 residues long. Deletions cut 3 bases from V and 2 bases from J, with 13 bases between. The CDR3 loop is CASSFVRDLNYGYTF. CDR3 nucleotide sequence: TGTGCCAGCAGTTTTGTACGGGATCTGAACTATGGCTACACCTTC.

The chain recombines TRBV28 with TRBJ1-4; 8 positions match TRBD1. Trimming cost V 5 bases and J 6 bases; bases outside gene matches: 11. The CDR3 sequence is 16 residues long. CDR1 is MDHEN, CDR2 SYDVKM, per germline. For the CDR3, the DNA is TGTGCCAGCAGTCCCGGACAGGGTTCGGGAGATGAAAAACTGTTTTTT. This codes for CASSPGQGSGDEKLFF.

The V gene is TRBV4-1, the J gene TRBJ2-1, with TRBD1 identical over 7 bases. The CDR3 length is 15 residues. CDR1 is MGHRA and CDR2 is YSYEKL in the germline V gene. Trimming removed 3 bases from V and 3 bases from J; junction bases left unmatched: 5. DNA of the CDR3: TGCGCCAGCAGCCATCGGGACAGCAACTACAATGAGCAGTTCTTC. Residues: CASSHRDSNYNEQFF.

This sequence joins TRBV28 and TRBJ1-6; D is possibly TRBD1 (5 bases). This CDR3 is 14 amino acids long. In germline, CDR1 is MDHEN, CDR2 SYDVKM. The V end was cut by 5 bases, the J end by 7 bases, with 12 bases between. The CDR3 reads CASSLTGGNSPLHF. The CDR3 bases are TGTGCCAGCAGTCTTACCGGGGGGAATTCACCCCTCCACTTT.

The CDR3: CAWSGGFMDRVARGKGYTF. The CDR3 DNA sequence: TGTGCCTGGAGTGGGGGTTTCATGGACCGAGTCGCACGGGGTAAAGGGTACACCTTC. The chain has TRBV30 and TRBJ1-2; the D is unclear. In germline, CDR1 is GTSNPN, CDR2 SVGIG (reference sequence). The CDR3 has 19 residues. V lost 1 base and J lost 11, with 35 bases in between.

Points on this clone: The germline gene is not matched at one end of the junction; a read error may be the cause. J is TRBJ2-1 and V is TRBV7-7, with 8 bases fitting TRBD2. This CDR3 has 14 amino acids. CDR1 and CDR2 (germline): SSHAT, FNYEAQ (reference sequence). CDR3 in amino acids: CASSSGLGGNEQFF. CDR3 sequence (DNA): TGTGCTAGCAGCTCGGGACTAGGCGGCAATGAGCAGTTCTTC.

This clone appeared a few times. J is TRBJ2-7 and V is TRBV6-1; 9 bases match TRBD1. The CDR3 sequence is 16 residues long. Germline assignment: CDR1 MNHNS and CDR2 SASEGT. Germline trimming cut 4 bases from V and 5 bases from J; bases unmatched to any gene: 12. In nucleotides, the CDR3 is TGTGCCAGCAGTGCCCAGGGACAGGGAAGAGTCCACGAGCAGTACTTC. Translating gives CASSAQGQGRVHEQYF.

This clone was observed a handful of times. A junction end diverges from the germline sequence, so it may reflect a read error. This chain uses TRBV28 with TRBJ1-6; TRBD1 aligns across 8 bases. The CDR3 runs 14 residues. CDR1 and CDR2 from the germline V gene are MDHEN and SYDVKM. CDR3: CASRPERNPGQEYF. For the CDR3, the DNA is TGTGCCAGCAGACCCGAAAGAAATCCGGGACAGGAGTACTTT.

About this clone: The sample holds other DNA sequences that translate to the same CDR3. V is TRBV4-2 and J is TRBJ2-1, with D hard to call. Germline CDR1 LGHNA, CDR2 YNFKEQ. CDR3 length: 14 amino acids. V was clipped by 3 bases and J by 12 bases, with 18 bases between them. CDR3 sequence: CASSQERSEMRQFF. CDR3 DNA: TGTGCCAGCAGCCAGGAGAGAAGTGAAATGAGGCAGTTCTTC.

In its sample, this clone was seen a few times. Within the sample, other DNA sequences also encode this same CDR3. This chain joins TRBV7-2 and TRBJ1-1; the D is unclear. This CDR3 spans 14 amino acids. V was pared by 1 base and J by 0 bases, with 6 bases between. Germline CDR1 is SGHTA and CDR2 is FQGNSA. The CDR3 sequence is CASSLGQLNTEAFF. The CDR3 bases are TGTGCCAGCAGCTTAGGGCAGTTGAACACTGAAGCTTTCTTT.

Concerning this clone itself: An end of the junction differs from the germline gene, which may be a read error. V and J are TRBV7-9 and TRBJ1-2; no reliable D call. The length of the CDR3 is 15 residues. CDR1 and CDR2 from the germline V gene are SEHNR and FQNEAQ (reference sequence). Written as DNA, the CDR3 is TGTTCCAGCAGCCCGCCACGGGAGCGACGCTCTGGCTACACCTTC. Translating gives CSSSPPRERRSGYTF.

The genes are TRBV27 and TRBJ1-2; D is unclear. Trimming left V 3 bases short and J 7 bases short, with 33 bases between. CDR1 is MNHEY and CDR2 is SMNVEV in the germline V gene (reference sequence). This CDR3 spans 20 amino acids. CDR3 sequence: CASSFLPPSAFRGVLSGYTF. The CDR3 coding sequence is TGTGCCAGCAGTTTTCTCCCCCCTAGTGCGTTTCGGGGAGTGTTGAGTGGCTACACCTTC.